The TCR beta chain described here comes from a study of T-cell memory formation after mild COVID-19. General study results and limits: Mainly in CM and EM were contracting CD4+ clones; CD8+ were in EMRA.

Concerning this clonotype: Its cognate antigen is unknown.

The 5'RACE method, run with constant-segment primers, produced TCR alpha and TCR beta cDNA libraries (carrying sample barcodes and UMIs). TCRdb called the 5' RACE reads again in MiXCR, with one record for every CDR3 protein. The profile shows under 350,000 distinct CDR3 sequences, around 15% of them singletons. The sequence was collected from a man between 18 and 29 years old who had mild COVID-19 (a few samples of this study predate the infection). Cell type and time point are not known. Sequenced material: PBMCs or a T cell subset sorted from them (not recorded which).

The CDR3 nucleotides read TGTGCCAGCAGTGGGACAGGGGCCCCCAGGCATTTT. Its translation: CASSGTGAPRHF. The chain couples TRBV7-8 to TRBJ1-5; TRBD1 agrees at 10 bases. This CDR3 has 12 residues. In germline, CDR1 is SGHVS, CDR2 FQNEAQ. With V trimmed by 6 bases and J by 15 bases, 8 bases remained unmatched.